This T cell receptor beta chain was sequenced during a study of glioma-infiltrating T cells. The CDR3 is made up of 14 amino acids. Trimming removed 8 bases at V and 3 bases at J, with 16 bases between. Germline V gene sequence: CDR1 SGHVS, CDR2 FNYEAQ. Amplification of TCR alpha and beta CDR3 regions from RNA used iRepertoire nested multiplex PCR. MiXCR was run by TCRdb on the multiplex PCR reads, yielding one entry per CDR3 protein. The sample records around 140,000 distinct CDR3 sequences, more than 35% being singletons. V usage is TRBV7-6 and J usage is TRBJ1-1; no definite D call. Sequencing was carried out using glioma tissue, nonneoplastic brain tissue, or PBMCs (not recorded which). This receptor was identified in a human donor with low-grade glioma or glioblastoma, undergoing nonglioma brain surgery, or in good health (not recorded which). The CDR3 sequence is CASSRVGVDTEAFF. DNA of the CDR3: TGTGCCAGCTCGCGAGTAGGCGTTGACACTGAAGCTTTCTTT.